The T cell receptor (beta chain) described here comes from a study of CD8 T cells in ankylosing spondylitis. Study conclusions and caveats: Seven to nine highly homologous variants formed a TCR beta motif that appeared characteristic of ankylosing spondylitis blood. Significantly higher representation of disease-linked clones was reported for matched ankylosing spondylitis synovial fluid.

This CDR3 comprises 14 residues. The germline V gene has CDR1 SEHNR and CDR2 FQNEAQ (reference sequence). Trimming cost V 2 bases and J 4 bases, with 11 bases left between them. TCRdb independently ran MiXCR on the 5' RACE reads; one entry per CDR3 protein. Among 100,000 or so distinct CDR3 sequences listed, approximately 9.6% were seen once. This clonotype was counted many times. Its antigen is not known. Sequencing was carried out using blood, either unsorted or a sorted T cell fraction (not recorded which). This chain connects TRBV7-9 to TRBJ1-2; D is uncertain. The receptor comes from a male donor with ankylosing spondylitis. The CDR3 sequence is CASSLSTALYGYTF. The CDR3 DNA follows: TGTGCCAGCAGCTTATCGACGGCTCTCTATGGCTACACCTTC. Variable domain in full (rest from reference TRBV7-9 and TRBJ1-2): DTGVSQNPRHKITKRGQNVTFRCDPISEHNRLYWYRQTLGQGPEFLTYFQNEAQLEKSRLLSDRFSAERPKGSFSTLEIQRTEQGDSAMYLCASSLSTALYGYTFGSGTRLTVV.